The clone carrying this TCR beta chain occurred a few times. Its antigen is unidentified. The sample is drawn from a study of T-cell memory formation after mild COVID-19. Across the whole study: In these data, TCR clusters were largely donor specific. General study results and limits: Clones that contracted from day 15 to 85 were balanced CD4/CD8, while later expanders leaned CD4+.

Each CDR3 protein is one row after TCRdb ran MiXCR on the 5' RACE reads. The data contain about 430,000 distinct CDR3 sequences, more than 15% of them singletons. In germline, CDR1 is SGHTA, CDR2 FQGNSA. Trimming left V 4 bases short and J 2 bases short, with 8 bases between. The CDR3 loop spans 13 amino acids. The sample consisted of PBMCs or a T cell subset sorted from them (not recorded which). The clonotype originates from a man younger than 30 who had mild COVID-19 (a few samples of this study predate the infection). Cell type and time point are not known. The chain carries TRBV7-2 and TRBJ1-2; unclear D gene. This CDR3 is CASSSPENYGYTF. In DNA, the CDR3 is TGTGCCAGCAGCTCCCCGGAGAACTATGGCTACACCTTC. Full variable domain (rest looked up from reference TRBV7-2 and TRBJ1-2): GAGVSQSPSNKVTEKGKDVELRCDPISGHTALYWYRQSLGQGLEFLIYFQGNSAPDKSGLPSDRFSAERTGGSVSTLTIQRTQQEDSAVYLCASSSPENYGYTFGSGTRLTVV.